The source of this T cell receptor beta chain is a study of blood T cell repertoires in COVID-19. The germline V gene encodes CDR1 SGHNT and CDR2 YYREEE (reference sequence). Trimming took 5 bases from V and 2 from J; bases not matched to a gene: 5. This CDR3 is 15 amino acids long. Original processing methods: It was from reference gene primer amplification that nucleated cell counts were estimated. The method was immunoSEQ multiplex PCR; TCRdb's version includes in-frame clones alone and lacks a portion of them. V and J calls and clone size are as listed in that table; D and trimming were resolved from the DNA. This sample has approximately 150,000 clones, with about 79% found just once.

This TCR came from a woman in her forties or fifties in a cohort sampled during active or convalescent COVID-19. The chain joins TRBV5-4 to TRBJ2-4, with 9 nucleotides matching TRBD2. Input material: peripheral blood. In DNA, the CDR3 is TGTGCCAGCAGTGGCGGGGGGGGTACCAAAAACATTCAGTACTTC. Translated, it gives CASSGGGGTKNIQYF.